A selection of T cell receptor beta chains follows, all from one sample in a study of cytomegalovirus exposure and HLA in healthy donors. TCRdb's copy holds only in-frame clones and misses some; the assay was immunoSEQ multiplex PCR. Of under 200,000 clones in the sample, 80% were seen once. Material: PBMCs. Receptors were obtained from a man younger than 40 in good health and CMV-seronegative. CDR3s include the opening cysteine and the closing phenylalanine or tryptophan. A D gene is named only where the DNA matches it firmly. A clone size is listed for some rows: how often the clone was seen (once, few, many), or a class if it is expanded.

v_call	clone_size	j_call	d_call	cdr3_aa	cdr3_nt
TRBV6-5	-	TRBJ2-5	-	CASTSEGRGIETQYF	TGTGCCAGCACTTCAGAGGGCAGGGGAATTGAGACCCAGTACTTC
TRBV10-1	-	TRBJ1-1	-	CASSKYQGTHLGDTEAFF	TGCGCCAGCAGTAAGTACCAGGGGACGCATCTCGGGGACACTGAAGCTTTCTTT
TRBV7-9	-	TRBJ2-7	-	CASSINAGIYEQYF	TGTGCCAGCAGCATAAATGCAGGGATCTACGAGCAGTACTTC
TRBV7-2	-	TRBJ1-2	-	CASSLATGANYGYTF	TGTGCCAGCAGCTTAGCGACAGGAGCTAACTATGGCTACACCTTC
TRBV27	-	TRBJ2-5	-	CASRSLLTSRQETQYF	TGTGCCAGCAGATCCCTCTTGACTAGTCGTCAAGAGACCCAGTACTTC
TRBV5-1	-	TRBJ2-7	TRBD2	CASSPYESGRLNYEQYF	TGCGCCAGCAGCCCCTACGAGAGCGGGAGGCTTAACTACGAGCAGTACTTC
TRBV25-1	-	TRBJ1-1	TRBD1	CASSGLRDREWNTEAFF	TGTGCCAGCAGTGGCTTACGGGACAGGGAATGGAACACTGAAGCTTTCTTT
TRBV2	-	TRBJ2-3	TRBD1	CASSPRGTVADTQYF	TGTGCCAGCAGTCCTCGTGGGACAGTGGCAGATACGCAGTATTTT
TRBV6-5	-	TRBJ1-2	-	CASRAPGVYGYTF	TGTGCCAGCAGGGCCCCGGGGGTCTATGGCTACACCTTC
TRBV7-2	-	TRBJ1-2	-	CASSLSKAGRLTF	TGTGCCAGCAGCTTATCTAAGGCAGGGAGGTTGACCTTC
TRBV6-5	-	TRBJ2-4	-	CASVRAGPEVQYF	TGTGCCAGCGTCCGGGCCGGCCCGGAGGTTCAGTACTTC
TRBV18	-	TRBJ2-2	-	CASSSQGAGNTGELFF	TGTGCCAGCTCATCGCAAGGGGCAGGGAACACCGGGGAGCTGTTTTTT
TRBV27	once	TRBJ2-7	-	CASGLFAEQYF	TGTGCCAGCGGCCTGTTTGCCGAGCAGTACTTC
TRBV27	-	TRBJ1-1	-	CASSFNPRVNTEAFF	TGTGCCAGCAGTTTCAACCCGAGGGTGAACACTGAAGCTTTCTTT
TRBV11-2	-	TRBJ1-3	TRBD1	CASSLNPGQNGNTIYF	TGTGCCAGCAGCTTGAACCCGGGACAGAATGGAAACACCATATATTTT
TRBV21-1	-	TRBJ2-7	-	CASISLLPSYEQYF	TGTGCCAGCATCTCCCTTCTGCCCTCCTACGAGCAGTACTTC
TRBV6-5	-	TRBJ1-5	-	CASSFLPHRAGQPQHF	TGTGCCAGCAGTTTCCTCCCTCACAGGGCCGGGCAGCCCCAGCATTTT
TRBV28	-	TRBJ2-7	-	CASSLRSRGRRNEQYF	TGTGCCAGCAGTTTAAGGAGTCGAGGAAGGCGCAACGAGCAGTACTTC